The rows below give T cell receptor beta chains drawn from one sample of a study of blood T cells in healthy people across ages. MiXCR, run by TCRdb on the 5' RACE reads, gives a single entry per CDR3 protein. This table holds 800,000 or so distinct CDR3 sequences, 62% found once. The sequencing sample was made of blood. The receptors were gathered from a young man in good health. Each CDR3 is given with its conserved first and last residue. Each record gives: V gene, clone size, CDR3 length, J gene, D gene, CDR3 protein, CDR3 DNA. A D gene is named only where the DNA matches it firmly. A clone size is listed for some rows: how often the clone was seen (once, few, many), or a class if it is expanded.

>TRBV12-3/TRBV12-4|-|14|TRBJ1-4|-
CASSYGATNEKLFF
TGTGCCAGCAGTTACGGGGCAACTAATGAAAAACTGTTTTTT
>TRBV20-1|-|15|TRBJ1-4|-
CSARDDGSLNEKLFF
TGCAGTGCTAGAGATGACGGCAGCCTAAATGAAAAACTGTTTTTT
>TRBV7-9|few|19|TRBJ2-1|TRBD2
CASSAPTSVSIISYNEQFF
TGTGCCAGCAGCGCCCCGACTAGCGTCTCTATTATCTCCTACAATGAGCAGTTCTTC
>TRBV7-2|once|13|TRBJ2-1|-
CASSPIGTPEQFF
TGTGCCAGCAGCCCAATAGGGACTCCTGAGCAGTTCTTC
>TRBV9|-|15|TRBJ2-5|TRBD1
CASSVDRGSSETQYF
TGTGCCAGCAGCGTCGACAGGGGTTCGTCAGAGACCCAGTACTTC
>TRBV7-9|-|17|TRBJ2-4|-
CASSLDLVPGGKNIQYF
TGTGCCAGCAGCTTAGACCTAGTCCCCGGTGGCAAAAACATTCAGTACTTC
>TRBV29-1|few|13|TRBJ2-3|-
CSVWSRFGDTQYF
TGCAGCGTCTGGAGCCGATTTGGGGATACGCAGTATTTT
>TRBV12-3/TRBV12-4|-|16|TRBJ1-5|TRBD1
CASSRGQADSNQPQHF
TGTGCCAGCAGCAGGGGACAGGCGGATAGCAATCAGCCCCAGCATTTT
>TRBV21-1|few|14|TRBJ2-1|-
CASTCISSYNEQFF
TGTGCCAGCACATGCATCAGCTCCTACAATGAGCAGTTCTTC
>TRBV7-2|-|14|TRBJ2-5|TRBD2
CASRGGSDQETQYF
TGTGCCAGCAGGGGGGGGAGTGATCAAGAGACCCAGTACTTC
>TRBV7-9|-|14|TRBJ1-1|TRBD1
CASSLGQGIIEAFF
TGTGCCAGCAGCTTAGGACAGGGGATCATTGAAGCTTTCTTT
>TRBV7-2|few|16|TRBJ2-5|-
CASRARGRGPQETQYF
TGTGCCAGCAGGGCCCGTGGCAGGGGTCCTCAAGAGACCCAGTACTTC
>TRBV9|few|13|TRBJ2-7|-
CASSANPTYEQYF
TGTGCCAGCAGCGCAAACCCCACCTACGAGCAGTACTTC
>TRBV28|-|13|TRBJ2-5|-
CASSRGRLETQYF
TGTGCCAGCAGTCGGGGACGCTTAGAGACCCAGTACTTC
>TRBV20-1|-|12|TRBJ2-5|-
CSAAWGQETQYF
TGCAGTGCTGCCTGGGGGCAAGAGACCCAGTACTTC
>TRBV20-1|-|13|TRBJ1-2|-
CSAPRSANYGYTF
TGCAGTGCTCCCCGGTCCGCTAACTATGGCTACACCTTC
>TRBV15|-|15|TRBJ1-1|TRBD1
CATSRGQGAITEAFF
TGTGCCACCAGCAGGGGACAGGGTGCTATCACTGAAGCTTTCTTT
>TRBV28|-|17|TRBJ2-5|-
CASSSGVMGKYQETQYF
TGTGCCAGCAGCAGTGGGGTCATGGGGAAGTACCAAGAGACCCAGTACTTC
>TRBV12-3/TRBV12-4|few|14|TRBJ1-2|-
CASSLSVLNYGYTF
TGTGCCAGCAGTTTATCAGTCCTAAACTATGGCTACACCTTC
>TRBV7-2|once|15|TRBJ2-3|-
CASSLATRQTDTQYF
TGTGCCAGCAGCTTAGCGACCCGGCAAACAGATACGCAGTATTTT
>TRBV7-2|-|15|TRBJ2-7|TRBD2
CASSSRGGGDHEQYF
TGTGCCAGCAGCTCACGTGGCGGGGGGGACCACGAGCAGTACTTC
>TRBV6-5|-|11|TRBJ2-7|-
CASRRGHEQYF
TGTGCCAGCCGGCGGGGCCACGAGCAGTACTTC
>TRBV4-3|-|17|TRBJ1-1|-
CASSQGAGATGNTEAFF
TGCGCCAGCAGCCAAGGCGCCGGGGCTACAGGGAACACTGAAGCTTTCTTT
>TRBV20-1|-|18|TRBJ2-6|TRBD1
CSARDTGTGASGANVLTF
TGCAGTGCTAGAGACACCGGGACAGGGGCCTCTGGGGCCAACGTCCTGACTTTC
>TRBV5-1|-|13|TRBJ2-5|-
CASRVWQQETQYF
TGCGCCAGCCGAGTTTGGCAGCAAGAGACCCAGTACTTC